This is a list of T cell receptor beta chains from one sample in a study of vaccination effects on CD4 cells after COVID-19. Some clones are missing from TCRdb's copy, which holds only in-frame ones; the method was immunoSEQ multiplex PCR. The repertoire has roughly 30,000 clones, 65% to 80% of them found once; the top ten carry roughly 9%. Their recognized antigens are unknown. Sequencing used CD4+ T cells from PBMCs cultured with HCoV-NL63 spike peptides, obtained after COVID-19 vaccination. The receptors come from a human donor who received a COVID-19 vaccine. Each CDR3 is given with its conserved first and last residue. D genes are given only for firm matches. Clone size is shown for a subset of rows, as once, few, many or a class of expanded clone.

V gene	clone size	D gene	J gene	CDR3 DNA	CDR3 protein
TRBV5-6	.	.	TRBJ1-1	TGTGCCAGCAGCTTGGGTTGGGGGATGAACACTGAAGCTTTCTTT	CASSLGWGMNTEAFF
TRBV6-2/TRBV6-3	.	TRBD2	TRBJ2-5	TGTGCCAGCAGTTACGGTCGGGGGGTCCCTCAAGAGACCCAGTACTTC	CASSYGRGVPQETQYF
TRBV6-1	few	.	TRBJ2-7	TGTGCCAGCAGTGAACGCGGGGCAGAGCGGTACTTC	CASSERGAERYF
TRBV5-1	.	TRBD2	TRBJ2-3	TGCGCCAGCAGCCCCCTGCGTTCGGGGGGAACAGATACGCAGTATTTT	CASSPLRSGGTDTQYF
TRBV18	.	.	TRBJ1-5	TGTGCCAGCTCGGTCGGGACGCCGGATAGCAATCAGCCCCAGCATTTT	CASSVGTPDSNQPQHF
TRBV6-6	.	.	TRBJ1-4	TGTGCCAGCAGTTACAGGGGCGAAAATGAAAAACTGTTTTTT	CASSYRGENEKLFF
TRBV5-1	.	.	TRBJ2-7	TGCGCCAGTCATCGGGGTGGGACCGACGAGCAGTACTTC	CASHRGGTDEQYF
TRBV2	.	.	TRBJ1-2	TGTGCCAGCACTATTGACAGTAACCATCTAGGGAATGGCTACACCTTC	CASTIDSNHLGNGYTF
TRBV29-1	.	TRBD1	TRBJ2-5	TGCAGCCTAGTGGGACAGGGCCAAGAGACCCAGTACTTC	CSLVGQGQETQYF
TRBV9	.	TRBD2	TRBJ2-7	TGTGCCAGCAGCGTAGACCCCGGACTAGCGGGAGGTAACGAGCAGTACTTC	CASSVDPGLAGGNEQYF
TRBV3-1/TRBV3-2	.	.	TRBJ1-1	TGTGCCAGCAGCCAAGCATACAGGGTGGGTGCTGAAGCTTTCTTT	CASSQAYRVGAEAFF
TRBV6-1	.	.	TRBJ1-2	TGTGCCAGCAGTGAACTCGGGTTGGGCTATGGCTACACCTTC	CASSELGLGYGYTF
TRBV30	.	.	TRBJ2-2	TGTGCCTGGAGGAGTAAGGGGTTAGACACCGGGGAGCTGTTTTTT	CAWRSKGLDTGELFF
TRBV7-2	.	.	TRBJ2-3	TGTGCCAGCAGCTTACAGGGTTTCACAGATACGCAGTATTTT	CASSLQGFTDTQYF
TRBV10-3	.	TRBD2	TRBJ2-3	TGTGCCATCAGTGAAAGGGCGGGAGAGCTTAGCACAGATACGCAGTATTTT	CAISERAGELSTDTQYF
TRBV7-2	.	.	TRBJ1-4	TGTGCCAGCAGCTTCCAGGGAGGGTCTAATGAAAAACTGTTTTTT	CASSFQGGSNEKLFF
TRBV4-2	few	.	TRBJ1-4	TGTGCCAGCAGTACCGGGAAACTTGCAACTAATGAAAAACTGTTTTTT	CASSTGKLATNEKLFF
TRBV5-5	.	.	TRBJ2-7	TGTGCCAGCAGCTCATTACCGGGTCCCCTCTACGAGCAGTACTTC	CASSSLPGPLYEQYF
TRBV12-3/TRBV12-4	once	.	TRBJ2-7	TGTGCCAGCAGCCCAGGGGCCAACGAGCAGTACTTC	CASSPGANEQYF
TRBV7-8	.	.	TRBJ2-1	TGTGCCAGCAGCCGTTATCCCAGGGAAACCTACAATGAGCAGTTCTTC	CASSRYPRETYNEQFF
TRBV30	.	.	TRBJ2-5	TGTGCCTGGAGTCGAAGGGAGCAAGAGACCCAGTACTTC	CAWSRREQETQYF
TRBV7-2	.	.	TRBJ1-5	TGTGCCAGCAGCTTAGCGGCAGGGCAACAGCCCCAGCATTTT	CASSLAAGQQPQHF
TRBV11-3	once	.	TRBJ2-1	TGTGCCAGCAGCTCCCAATATCTTGTAAGCTCCTACAATGAGCAGTTCTTC	CASSSQYLVSSYNEQFF
TRBV6-5	.	.	TRBJ2-2	TGTGCCAGCAGCTACCCGGGGGACACCGGGGAGCTGTTTTTT	CASSYPGDTGELFF
TRBV5-1	.	TRBD2	TRBJ2-3	TGCGCCAGCGTCGGACTAGCGGGGGCAGTAGATACGCAGTATTTT	CASVGLAGAVDTQYF
TRBV5-1	.	.	TRBJ1-3	TGCGCCAGCAGCGAACAATTTTCGGGAAACACCATATATTTT	CASSEQFSGNTIYF
TRBV25-1	.	TRBD1	TRBJ2-2	TGTGCCAGCAGTGAATTTGAGGGGGCGAGGGACACCGGGGAGCTGTTTTTT	CASSEFEGARDTGELFF
TRBV6-5	.	TRBD1	TRBJ2-7	TGTGCCAGCAGCTCGACCTGGACAGGGTCTATGAAGCAGTACTTC	CASSSTWTGSMKQYF
TRBV19	once	.	TRBJ2-7	TGTGCCAGTAGTATGGGTCTGCCCTACGAGCAGTACTTC	CASSMGLPYEQYF
TRBV6-1	.	TRBD1	TRBJ1-4	TGTGCCAGCAGTGAGGGACAGTTTAATGAAAAACTGTTTTTT	CASSEGQFNEKLFF
TRBV10-1	.	.	TRBJ2-3	TGCGCCAGCAGTGAGTCAGGACAGTCGAAACGGGATACGCAGTATTTT	CASSESGQSKRDTQYF
TRBV24-1	.	TRBD1	TRBJ1-4	TGTGCCACCAGCGACAGGGCGAAACTGTTTTTT	CATSDRAKLFF
TRBV6-2/TRBV6-3	few	.	TRBJ1-1	TGTGCCAGCAGTCTGAACAGGGATGGGAACACTGAAGCTTTCTTT	CASSLNRDGNTEAFF
TRBV2	.	.	TRBJ1-2	TGTGCCAGCAGTGAAGATCCAGTCGTCTATGGCTACACCTTC	CASSEDPVVYGYTF
TRBV7-2	.	.	TRBJ2-7	TGTGCCAGCAGCTTAGCACTAGCAGCTAACTACGAGCAGTACTTC	CASSLALAANYEQYF
TRBV18	once	TRBD1	TRBJ2-1	TGTGCCAGCTCACCCGGGACAGGGCTATGGGAGCAGTTCTTC	CASSPGTGLWEQFF
TRBV10-1	few	.	TRBJ1-1	TGCGCCAGCAGCCCGCTGGGCAACATGAACACTGAAGCTTTCTTT	CASSPLGNMNTEAFF
TRBV18	.	.	TRBJ1-2	TGTGCCAGCTCACCACCGGCGATCGGGGGCTACACCTTC	CASSPPAIGGYTF
TRBV6-1	.	.	TRBJ1-3	TGTGCCAGCAGTGAAGCGACTCAACGGGACACCATATATTTT	CASSEATQRDTIYF
TRBV7-9	once	.	TRBJ1-5	TGTGCCAGCAGCTTAAAGGGTGGTCAGCCCCAGCATTTT	CASSLKGGQPQHF